This T cell receptor (beta chain) was profiled in a study of shared clonotypes between healthy human individuals. Study results and caveats: Approximately 5% was the fraction of naive CD4 clonotypes found shared across several donors. Sorted-subset sequencing, rarefaction showed, was incomplete despite large depth. Sequencing depth was expected to affect clonotype sharing among donors.

The naive CD8 fraction comprised CD45RO-negative cells positively selected for CCR7 and excluded terminally differentiated effector memory CD45RA+ cells. The study enrolled healthy HIV-negative adults without recent acute infections or vaccinations as donors. Produced via immunoSEQ multiplex PCR; TCRdb's table is partial and in-frame only. This sample yields millions of clones, of which around 96% are seen a single time; about 1.1% belongs to the top ten. To note about this clone: Its target is unknown.

This TCR was sampled from a man aged 18 to 30 in good health. Sequencing was done on a sample of naive CD8+ T cells sorted from blood.

CDR3 amino acids: CASSFSSGASYEQYF. The CDR3 DNA follows: TGTGCCAGCAGCTTCTCCAGCGGGGCCTCCTACGAGCAGTACTTC. V usage is TRBV5-5 and J usage is TRBJ2-7; the match to TRBD2 covers 7 bases. V gave up 2 bases and J gave up 0 bases; unmatched junction bases: 5. Germline CDR1 is SGHKS and CDR2 is YYEKEE (reference sequence). CDR3 size: 15 residues.